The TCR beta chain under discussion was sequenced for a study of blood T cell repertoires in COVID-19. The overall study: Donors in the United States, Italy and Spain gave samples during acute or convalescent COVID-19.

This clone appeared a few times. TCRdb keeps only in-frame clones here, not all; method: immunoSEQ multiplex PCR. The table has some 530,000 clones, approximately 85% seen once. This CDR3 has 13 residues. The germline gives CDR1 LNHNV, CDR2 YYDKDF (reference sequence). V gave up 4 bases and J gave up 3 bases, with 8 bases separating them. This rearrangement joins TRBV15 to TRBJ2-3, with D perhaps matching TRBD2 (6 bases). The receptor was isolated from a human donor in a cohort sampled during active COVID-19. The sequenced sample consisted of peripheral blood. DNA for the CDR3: TGTGCCACCAGCAATGGAGGGACAGATACGCAGTATTTT. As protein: CATSNGGTDTQYF.